The entry below gives a single T cell receptor (beta chain) sequence along with its context. The antigen it binds to is not known. No much larger clone exists at a distance of one base, and base qualities are not known. TCR beta libraries were generated from genomic DNA with the immunoSEQ kit, following the manufacturer's recommendations. Library preparation used a first multiplex PCR with proprietary primers, then a second PCR adding unique barcodes, with bead cleanups after each round. A positive control reaction and a negative control reaction, both provided in the kit, were run with every batch of samples. The final libraries were assessed on an Agilent 4200 TapeStation D1000 ScreenTape, pooled by volume, and quantified by qPCR. Sequencing was performed on an Illumina NextSeq500 with a MidOutput 150-cycle cartridge, and 156 Read1 and 15 Index1 cycles were run with kit custom primers. The pooled library was loaded at roughly 1 pM with approximately 20% PhiX control spiked in. The paper's data handling went like this. The vendor-processed data were analyzed in R, and a clonotype was defined as all T cells that share the same CDR3 nucleotide sequence. In the clone abundance analyses, frequencies in each sample were normalized to that sample's 10,000 most abundant clones. Before analysis, public T cell clones were removed, and these numbered fewer than six per sample on average. Dominant motifs were analyzed with ImmunoMap using the PAM10 matrix, a gap penalty of 30, and a homology threshold of 0.3, and motifs with a cumulative frequency of at least 0.01 were considered dominant. TCRdb obtained this table from immuneACCESS and retained in-frame rearrangements with V and J assigned. These tables miss some clones; where compared with another copy, unresolved V genes account for less than half of the shortfall, and the remainder is unexplained. D and trimming were read from the DNA, whereas the V and J calls and clone size are those reported in that table. This sample gives 15,000 to 20,000 clones in total; 58% of them show up just once. In total, the top ten clones hold 9.7% of the sample.

The data belong to a study of radiation and T cells in renal cell carcinoma (dated by TCRdb to the early 2020s). With respect to the entire study: In total, about 51 samples underwent TCR beta sequencing: roughly 26 tumors plus 27 peripheral blood samples. A total of 3.5 million to 4.5 million unique CDR3 nucleotide sequences, encoding fewer than 3,000,000 unique CDR3 amino acid sequences, were found across all 50 or so samples.

CDR1 KGHSH and CDR2 LQKENI are derived from the germline V gene. The cysteine opens and the phenylalanine closes a CDR3 of 13 amino acids. The only DNA kept is the CDR3, 39 bases in frame from the first base. Trimming removed 3 bases from V and 4 bases from J, leaving 9 bases between the germline ends. The investigation overall reported the following: Effects of radiation dose or scheduling on the TCR repertoire could not be addressed with the single-armed trial design. Higher TCR clonality was observed in irradiated tumors than in controls, with an average of roughly 54% of the repertoire accounted for by the top 100 clonotypes, compared with about 45% in nephrectomy-only tumors. Intratumoral heterogeneity went uncaptured because the only tumor material available was small regions of 0.8 to 1 g. Compared with control tumors, irradiated tumors had a greater number of dominant CDR3 motifs, and these motifs made up a bigger portion of the repertoire.

Reading the label with the study, this specimen's time point is: tumor resected at nephrectomy. Taken with the paper, the label for treatment or condition translates to: treatment-naive control, cytoreductive nephrectomy. For controls, tumors were taken from treatment-naive renal cell carcinoma patients who had cytoreductive nephrectomy with no radiation beforehand. Renal cell carcinoma with clear cell pathology was present in all patients. The control tumors used for TCR sequencing were from a few females and eleven to twelve males, were resected between the early 2010s and the mid-2010s, and had a median patient age of around 57 years (range about 40 to 90). Tumors were dissociated mechanically, digested with collagenase/hyaluronidase at 37 degrees C, processed in gentleMACS C tubes, and stored in liquid nitrogen. The QIAamp DNA Blood Mini Kit (Qiagen) was used to prepare genomic DNA for TCR sequencing. Only samples passing all quality control checks were included in the analyses.

This TCR came from a man aged 40-50 years with renal cell carcinoma. Here the sequenced sample was tumor tissue, taken from a patient whose treatment was nephrectomy without radiotherapy. The chain uses TRBV18 and TRBJ1-2; the D gene cannot be resolved reliably. The DNA is as follows: TGTGCCAGCTCACCTCGGGAGCTCTATGGCTACACCTTC. Its protein is CASSPRELYGYTF.